This paragraph reports one TCR beta chain. Original analysis: Estimated nucleated cell counts came from reference gene primer amplification. Profiled with immunoSEQ multiplex PCR; TCRdb holds only in-frame clones, not every one. V, J and clone size derive from that table, while D and trimming were established from the DNA sequence. The data contain roughly 340,000 clones, about 90% of them singletons. V gave up 3 bases and J gave up 11 bases, with 19 bases separating them. CDR1 SNHLY and CDR2 FYNNEI come from the germline V gene. The CDR3 is 14 residues long. These data originate in a study of blood T cell repertoires in COVID-19. Across the whole study: Donors in the United States, Italy and Spain gave samples during acute or convalescent COVID-19.

Material for sequencing was peripheral blood. The sequence derives from a woman aged 18-30 years who had recovered from COVID-19. V and J are TRBV2 and TRBJ1-2; possibly TRBD1 for D (6 bases). The CDR3, as DNA: TGTGCCAGCAGTGATTCTAATGACAGGACCCAGTACACCTTC. It encodes CASSDSNDRTQYTF.